Reported below is one T cell receptor (beta chain). The antigen is undetermined. These data are taken from a study of long-term antiretroviral therapy in people with HIV. Findings and limits, study-wide: An increase in diversity followed ART, yet levels stayed below transplant donor controls.

The assay, immunoSEQ v3.0, was run at survey level. Some clones are missing from TCRdb's copy, which holds only in-frame ones; the method was immunoSEQ multiplex PCR. Among approximately 29,000 clones listed, around 90% were seen once. Researchers secured at least one pre-ART and at least two post-ART PBMC samples from each donor. The input for sequencing was unsorted PBMCs, taken approximately 5.1 years after starting antiretroviral therapy. The receptor's source is a middle-aged woman with HIV.

CDR3 nucleotide sequence: TGTGCCACCAGCAGAGGTACAGGGGGAACTGAAGCTTTCTTT. Translating it yields CATSRGTGGTEAFF. The chain combines TRBV15 with TRBJ1-1; 8 bases match TRBD1. Germline trimming cut 1 base from V and 5 bases from J; bases unmatched to any gene: 3. CDR1 is LNHNV, CDR2 YYDKDF, per germline (reference sequence). The CDR3 is 14 amino acids.